A selection of T cell receptor beta chains follows, all from one sample in a study of T cells in narcolepsy. The protocol was immunoSEQ multiplex PCR, while the TCRdb copy is restricted to in-frame clones and leaves out a portion. The data show 25,000 or so clones, about 82% seen once. Sequenced material: memory (CD45RA-) CD4+ T cells from blood. Receptors originate from a human donor in good health. The CDR3 runs from the conserved cysteine through the conserved F or W. The order of the fields is V gene, D gene, J gene, clone size, CDR3 DNA, CDR3 protein. D genes are given only for firm matches. Only some rows state a clone size, as once, few, many or a class for expanded clones.

V gene: TRBV6-6; D gene: TRBD1; J gene: TRBJ2-1; clone size: .; CDR3 DNA: TGTGCCAGCAGTTACGTAGGGGGCTCTTGGAATGAGCAGTTCTTC; CDR3 protein: CASSYVGGSWNEQFF
V gene: TRBV19; D gene: .; J gene: TRBJ2-5; clone size: .; CDR3 DNA: TGTGCCAGTGGGGGAAGTGGCTTTGGGGTTGAGACCCAGTACTTC; CDR3 protein: CASGGSGFGVETQYF
V gene: TRBV6-5; D gene: TRBD1; J gene: TRBJ2-5; clone size: .; CDR3 DNA: TGTGCCAGCAAGGGAAGACAGGGGTTTCAAGAGACCCAGTACTTC; CDR3 protein: CASKGRQGFQETQYF
V gene: TRBV9; D gene: .; J gene: TRBJ2-7; clone size: once; CDR3 DNA: TGTGCCAGCAGCCCCCTCGGAGGGAGTCGCGACGAGCAGTACTTC; CDR3 protein: CASSPLGGSRDEQYF
V gene: TRBV28; D gene: .; J gene: TRBJ1-4; clone size: .; CDR3 DNA: TGTGCCAGCAGTTCCGATGGGAGGGGACGGGCTAATGAAAAACTGTTTTTT; CDR3 protein: CASSSDGRGRANEKLFF
V gene: TRBV5-1; D gene: .; J gene: TRBJ2-3; clone size: .; CDR3 DNA: TGCGCCAGCAGCTTGGTGGCTAGCGAGTATACGCAGTATTTT; CDR3 protein: CASSLVASEYTQYF
V gene: TRBV21-1; D gene: .; J gene: TRBJ2-1; clone size: .; CDR3 DNA: TGTGCCAGCAGCAAAGATCGGCCCGAGGGATACAATGAGCAGTTCTTC; CDR3 protein: CASSKDRPEGYNEQFF
V gene: TRBV29-1; D gene: TRBD1; J gene: TRBJ2-6; clone size: .; CDR3 DNA: TGCAGCGTCAAGAGGGACAGGGCTAGCTCTGGGGCCAACGTCCTGACTTTC; CDR3 protein: CSVKRDRASSGANVLTF
V gene: TRBV11-3; D gene: .; J gene: TRBJ2-1; clone size: .; CDR3 DNA: TGTGCCAGCAGTCTAGAGGGGGTGGCCTACAATGAGCAGTTCTTC; CDR3 protein: CASSLEGVAYNEQFF
V gene: TRBV19; D gene: .; J gene: TRBJ2-7; clone size: .; CDR3 DNA: TGTGCCAGTACCCCGGGACACCCCTACGAGCAGTACTTC; CDR3 protein: CASTPGHPYEQYF
V gene: TRBV2; D gene: .; J gene: TRBJ1-1; clone size: .; CDR3 DNA: TGTGCCAGCAGTGTGGGAGAGAACACTGAAGCTTTCTTT; CDR3 protein: CASSVGENTEAFF
V gene: TRBV5-1; D gene: TRBD2; J gene: TRBJ2-3; clone size: .; CDR3 DNA: TGCGCCAGCAGCTTGGGGGGACTAGCGGGAGGACTGACAGATACGCAGTATTTT; CDR3 protein: CASSLGGLAGGLTDTQYF
V gene: TRBV10-2; D gene: TRBD2; J gene: TRBJ2-1; clone size: once; CDR3 DNA: TGCGCCAGCAGAGGACTAGCGGGGACAGACTACAATGGGCAGTTCTTC; CDR3 protein: CASRGLAGTDYNGQFF
V gene: TRBV5-1; D gene: TRBD2; J gene: TRBJ2-4; clone size: .; CDR3 DNA: TGCGCCAGCAGCCCCTCTAGCGGGAGTGCCAAAAACATTCAGTACTTC; CDR3 protein: CASSPSSGSAKNIQYF
V gene: TRBV11-2; D gene: TRBD2; J gene: TRBJ2-1; clone size: .; CDR3 DNA: TGTGCCAGCAGCCCAATGACTAGCGGGATTTCCAATGAGCAGTTCTTC; CDR3 protein: CASSPMTSGISNEQFF
V gene: TRBV28; D gene: TRBD2; J gene: TRBJ2-1; clone size: .; CDR3 DNA: TGTGCCAGCAGTTATACTAGCGGGAGGGCCTACAATGAGCAGTTCTTC; CDR3 protein: CASSYTSGRAYNEQFF
V gene: TRBV9; D gene: .; J gene: TRBJ2-5; clone size: .; CDR3 DNA: TGTGCCAGCAGCGTAGTAGGGGCCCGCGGGGAGACCCAGTACTTC; CDR3 protein: CASSVVGARGETQYF
V gene: TRBV28; D gene: .; J gene: TRBJ1-1; clone size: .; CDR3 DNA: TGTGCCAGCAGGCGATACGGCGGGAACACTGAAGCTTTCTTT; CDR3 protein: CASRRYGGNTEAFF
V gene: TRBV20-1; D gene: .; J gene: TRBJ2-2; clone size: .; CDR3 DNA: TGCAGTGCTAGAGGGACCGGGGAGCTGTTTTTT; CDR3 protein: CSARGTGELFF
V gene: TRBV19; D gene: TRBD2; J gene: TRBJ2-1; clone size: .; CDR3 DNA: TGTGCCAGTAGAATCAAGCGGGGGGAAGGCAGGAATGAGCAGTTCTTC; CDR3 protein: CASRIKRGEGRNEQFF
V gene: TRBV5-1; D gene: .; J gene: TRBJ1-1; clone size: .; CDR3 DNA: TGCGCCAGCAGCTTGCGACCTACAGGGAACACTGAAGCTTTCTTT; CDR3 protein: CASSLRPTGNTEAFF
V gene: TRBV30; D gene: .; J gene: TRBJ1-1; clone size: .; CDR3 DNA: TGTGCCTGGAGGGGAACAGGGATCACTGAAGCTTTCTTT; CDR3 protein: CAWRGTGITEAFF
V gene: TRBV7-6; D gene: TRBD2; J gene: TRBJ2-3; clone size: .; CDR3 DNA: TGTGCCAGCAGCTTAGGGGCAGGGACTAGCGGGGCCACAGATACGCAGTATTTT; CDR3 protein: CASSLGAGTSGATDTQYF
V gene: TRBV5-6; D gene: TRBD1; J gene: TRBJ1-3; clone size: few; CDR3 DNA: TGTGCCAGCAGCTTGGGACAGGGCACCATATATTTT; CDR3 protein: CASSLGQGTIYF
V gene: TRBV6-6; D gene: TRBD1; J gene: TRBJ2-7; clone size: .; CDR3 DNA: TGTGCCAGCAATCCCGGGACAGGGTCGGTCGAGCAGTACTTC; CDR3 protein: CASNPGTGSVEQYF
V gene: TRBV9; D gene: .; J gene: TRBJ1-1; clone size: .; CDR3 DNA: TGTGCCAGCAGCGTACAAGCTGGGGGCACTGAAGCTTTCTTT; CDR3 protein: CASSVQAGGTEAFF
V gene: TRBV30; D gene: TRBD2; J gene: TRBJ2-3; clone size: .; CDR3 DNA: TGTGCCTGGAGTGCTAGCGGGACAACAGATACGCAGTATTTT; CDR3 protein: CAWSASGTTDTQYF
V gene: TRBV5-8; D gene: TRBD1; J gene: TRBJ2-7; clone size: few; CDR3 DNA: TGTGCCAGCAGCTTGTCCCCGGGACAGGGGCCCGAGCAGTACTTC; CDR3 protein: CASSLSPGQGPEQYF
V gene: TRBV28; D gene: .; J gene: TRBJ2-1; clone size: .; CDR3 DNA: TGTGCCAGCAGTTGGATGGCCCGCCCCCCCAAGAGCTCCTACAATGAGCAGTTCTTC; CDR3 protein: CASSWMARPPKSSYNEQFF
V gene: TRBV11-2; D gene: .; J gene: TRBJ2-7; clone size: .; CDR3 DNA: TGTGCCAGCAGCTTAGCTGGCACGACCTACGAGCAGTACTTC; CDR3 protein: CASSLAGTTYEQYF
V gene: TRBV7-2; D gene: .; J gene: TRBJ1-5; clone size: .; CDR3 DNA: TGTGCCAGCAGCTCCGACGCTTATGGGCCCCAGCATTTT; CDR3 protein: CASSSDAYGPQHF
V gene: TRBV4-2; D gene: TRBD2; J gene: TRBJ2-7; clone size: .; CDR3 DNA: TGTGCCAGCAGCCAAGGAAGGACTAGCGGGAGTACCTACGAGCAGTACTTC; CDR3 protein: CASSQGRTSGSTYEQYF
V gene: TRBV7-1; D gene: TRBD2; J gene: TRBJ2-7; clone size: .; CDR3 DNA: TGTGCCAGCAGCTCCTCGGGACTAGCCTACGAGCAGTACTTC; CDR3 protein: CASSSSGLAYEQYF
V gene: TRBV10-3; D gene: .; J gene: TRBJ2-2; clone size: .; CDR3 DNA: TGTGCCATCGCCCCACAAGGAAGCACCGGGGAGCTGTTTTTT; CDR3 protein: CAIAPQGSTGELFF
V gene: TRBV5-1; D gene: .; J gene: TRBJ1-2; clone size: once; CDR3 DNA: TGCGCCAGCAGCTTGGATCCAGGACAGTCAGTCCGCTATGGCTACACCTTC; CDR3 protein: CASSLDPGQSVRYGYTF
V gene: TRBV10-2; D gene: TRBD1; J gene: TRBJ1-1; clone size: .; CDR3 DNA: TGCGCCAGCAGTGACCAGACAGGGTCGAACACTGAAGCTTTCTTT; CDR3 protein: CASSDQTGSNTEAFF
V gene: TRBV19; D gene: .; J gene: TRBJ2-5; clone size: .; CDR3 DNA: TGTGCCAGTAGTCCACGCCAAGAGACCCAGTACTTC; CDR3 protein: CASSPRQETQYF
V gene: TRBV7-2; D gene: TRBD2; J gene: TRBJ2-5; clone size: .; CDR3 DNA: TGTGCCAGCAGCTACGGACTAGGCTTGGAGACCCAGTACTTC; CDR3 protein: CASSYGLGLETQYF
V gene: TRBV28; D gene: .; J gene: TRBJ2-7; clone size: .; CDR3 DNA: TGTGCCAGCAACAGGCCGGGCGGCGAGCAGTACTTC; CDR3 protein: CASNRPGGEQYF
V gene: TRBV5-1; D gene: TRBD2; J gene: TRBJ2-1; clone size: .; CDR3 DNA: TGCGCCAGCAGCCCGGGACTAGTGGTTGACTATGAGCAGTTCTTC; CDR3 protein: CASSPGLVVDYEQFF
V gene: TRBV28; D gene: .; J gene: TRBJ2-1; clone size: .; CDR3 DNA: TGTGCCAGCAGTTTAACGATCACGCTGGGGGCGACCGGTGAGCAGTTCTTC; CDR3 protein: CASSLTITLGATGEQFF
V gene: TRBV14; D gene: TRBD2; J gene: TRBJ2-5; clone size: .; CDR3 DNA: TGTGCCAGCAGCCCCCTCCCCGCGGGAGTGGGAGAGACCCAGTACTTC; CDR3 protein: CASSPLPAGVGETQYF
V gene: TRBV28; D gene: .; J gene: TRBJ2-5; clone size: once; CDR3 DNA: TGTGCCAGCAGTTTATCGCTAGAGACCCAGTACTTC; CDR3 protein: CASSLSLETQYF
V gene: TRBV6-9; D gene: .; J gene: TRBJ2-3; clone size: .; CDR3 DNA: TGTGCCAGCAGTCAGGGAGGAATCACAGATACGCAGTATTTT; CDR3 protein: CASSQGGITDTQYF
V gene: TRBV5-1; D gene: TRBD1; J gene: TRBJ1-2; clone size: .; CDR3 DNA: TGCGCCAGCAGCTTGGGGGGACAGGCCGCCGGTGGCTACACCTTC; CDR3 protein: CASSLGGQAAGGYTF
V gene: TRBV2; D gene: .; J gene: TRBJ1-3; clone size: few; CDR3 DNA: TGTGCCAGCAGTGGAGATGGAAACACCATATATTTT; CDR3 protein: CASSGDGNTIYF
V gene: TRBV7-8; D gene: TRBD2; J gene: TRBJ2-1; clone size: .; CDR3 DNA: TGTGCCAGCAGCCGCCAGGGACTAGCGGGAGGAGGAGGGCAGTTCTTC; CDR3 protein: CASSRQGLAGGGGQFF
V gene: TRBV7-8; D gene: TRBD2; J gene: TRBJ2-4; clone size: .; CDR3 DNA: TGTGCCAGCAGCTGGAATAGCGGGAGGGAGGCCAAAAACATTCAGTACTTC; CDR3 protein: CASSWNSGREAKNIQYF
V gene: TRBV28; D gene: .; J gene: TRBJ2-5; clone size: .; CDR3 DNA: TGTGCCAGCAGTTTAGCGGTCCCTCGGACCGAGACCCAGTACTTC; CDR3 protein: CASSLAVPRTETQYF
V gene: TRBV7-9; D gene: .; J gene: TRBJ2-3; clone size: .; CDR3 DNA: TGTGCCAGCAGCTCGATATTGGGGGCGGGAGTCCAAACAGATACGCAGTATTTT; CDR3 protein: CASSSILGAGVQTDTQYF
V gene: TRBV6-5; D gene: .; J gene: TRBJ2-2; clone size: once; CDR3 DNA: TGTGCCAGCAGTTACAGGTGGGGACACACCGGGGAGCTGTTTTTT; CDR3 protein: CASSYRWGHTGELFF
V gene: TRBV19; D gene: TRBD1; J gene: TRBJ2-7; clone size: .; CDR3 DNA: TGTGCCAGTAGTATCGACAGGGGGCGGTTCAACGAGCAGTACTTC; CDR3 protein: CASSIDRGRFNEQYF
V gene: TRBV14; D gene: TRBD1; J gene: TRBJ2-7; clone size: few; CDR3 DNA: TGTGCCAGCAGCCGTTCCGGGACAGGGGGCTCCTACGAGCAGTACTTC; CDR3 protein: CASSRSGTGGSYEQYF
V gene: TRBV29-1; D gene: .; J gene: TRBJ1-5; clone size: .; CDR3 DNA: TGCAGCGTAGGACAACCGAATCAGCCCCAGCATTTT; CDR3 protein: CSVGQPNQPQHF